These 4 T cell receptor beta chains came from one sample sequenced in a study of OX40 agonist ivuxolimab in advanced cancers. Clones were read by immunoSEQ multiplex PCR, and TCRdb kept only the in-frame ones, dropping some. The data show tens of thousands of clones, over 80% seen once. The sample in question was CD4+ or CD8+ T cells sorted from blood, obtained in a trial of the OX40 agonist ivuxolimab. The receptors derive from an adult with an advanced solid tumor such as melanoma, head and neck, liver or kidney cancer.

This sequence joins TRBV11-3 and TRBJ2-7; D unresolved. Germline assignment: CDR1 SGHNT and CDR2 YENEEA. CDR3 length equals 13 residues. V shed 7 bases and J shed 4 bases, with 14 bases lying between them. The CDR3, as DNA: TGTGCCAGCAACTCCGGAGTAGGTTACGAGCAGTACTTC. This gives the protein CASNSGVGYEQYF.

This clone was counted a single time. The chain has TRBV5-1 and TRBJ2-2, with D possibly being TRBD1 (6 bases). This CDR3 region has 14 residues. V was pared by 5 bases and J by 1 base, with 9 bases between. Per the germline V gene, CDR1 is SGHRS and CDR2 is YFSETQ. The CDR3 protein is CASRRGWNTGELFF. CDR3 in DNA: TGCGCCAGCAGAAGGGGGTGGAACACCGGGGAGCTGTTTTTT.

The V and J genes are TRBV6-1 and TRBJ1-3, with TRBD1 as a possible D gene (6 bases). This CDR3 has 13 amino acids. Per germline, CDR1 MNHNS and CDR2 SASEGT. V lost 7 bases to trimming and J lost 5 bases, with 12 bases between them. The CDR3 DNA is TGTGCCAGCATAACGGGGGCGAGAAACACCATATATTTT. This translates into CASITGARNTIYF.

This rearrangement joins TRBV28 to TRBJ2-1, with TRBD1 matching over 9 bases. Germline trimming cut 5 bases from V and 0 bases from J; bases unmatched to any gene: 8. Germline V CDR1 and CDR2: MDHEN, SYDVKM. The CDR3 extends over 17 amino acids. CDR3 region: CASSPTGGRPSYNEQFF. The CDR3 nucleotides read TGTGCCAGCAGTCCCACAGGGGGCCGTCCCTCCTACAATGAGCAGTTCTTC.